This T cell receptor (beta chain) was obtained from a study of blood T cell repertoires in COVID-19. Whole-study context: In each case, the material was cDNA or gDNA derived from T cells, B-cell-depleted T cells, or PBMCs.

The data were produced by immunoSEQ multiplex PCR, yet TCRdb's version contains in-frame clones alone and is incomplete. The table has some 150,000 clones, approximately 83% seen once. The CDR3 runs 14 residues. The germline V gene encodes CDR1 LGHDT and CDR2 YNNKEL (reference sequence). Trimming cost V 1 base and J 5 bases, with 11 bases left between them. The source is a human donor in a cohort sampled during active COVID-19. This sequence joins TRBV3-1 (or the pseudogene TRBV3-2) and TRBJ1-2; no definite D call. Sequencing was carried out using peripheral blood. The CDR3 nucleotides read TGTGCCAGCAGCCAAGTCGGGTCGAGATATGGCTACACCTTC. Translating it yields CASSQVGSRYGYTF.